A selection of T cell receptor beta chains follows, all from one sample in a study of CD8+ T cells in alopecia areata. Produced via immunoSEQ multiplex PCR; TCRdb's table is partial and in-frame only. The sample has about 180,000 clones, 59% seen once; the top ten hold about 15%. The input for sequencing was CD4+ T cells sorted from blood, taken at week 0. The receptors stem from a human donor with alopecia areata. The CDR3 runs from the conserved cysteine through the conserved F or W.

v_call,cdr3_aa
TRBV29-1,CSVAGPSYEQYF
TRBV2,CASSSTSQGQETYEQYF
TRBV6-5,CASSYSKRWITQYF
TRBV7-2,CASSPLTGIEQYF
TRBV13,CASSGGVSGNTIYF
TRBV9,CASRVTSQETQYF
TRBV6-1,CASSGGNIQYF
TRBV29-1,CSVVKGTGELFF
TRBV18,CASSPPGPRGYTF
TRBV30,CAWSNRGQPQHF
TRBV4-1,CASSRIGQTNSPLHF
TRBV6-5,CASSPPWETQYF
TRBV19,CASSARGGRNSPLHF
TRBV30,CAWSVSGNTIYF
TRBV5-1,CASKGGHEQFF
TRBV7-2,CASSLGFRTEEGFGYEQYF
TRBV30,CAWNWGQNTGELFF
TRBV7-9,CASSVGEAQETQYF
TRBV4-1,CASSQDGRGTDTQYF
TRBV7-9,CAGELAGDKEQYF
TRBV7-2,CASSLFPGTQYF
TRBV29-1,CSVARPLGETQYF
TRBV11-2,CASSLDPAGFLHF
TRBV30,CAWSTSRGSGYTF
TRBV30,CAWSVEVYTGELFF
TRBV5-8,CASSPGMGFADTQYF
TRBV29-1,CSVSGPNFHTEAFF
TRBV5-1,CASSLVAGNPYEQYF
TRBV30,CAWSPFGKLFF
TRBV29-1,CSVEKTDYGYTF
TRBV25-1,CASSRQGVDTQYF
TRBV6-5,CASIMTGKAFF
TRBV14,CASSPLVPGTNYGYTF
TRBV4-2,CASSQPTREHLAGTSTDTQYF
TRBV10-3,CAISVGETQYF
TRBV4-1,CASSQDPAGRETQYF
TRBV30,CAWRVGGRTEAFF
TRBV5-6,CASSLSGQGAPLGGYTF
TRBV25-1,CASTVPGQGTYGYTF
TRBV6-1,CASSLTGSDSPLHF
TRBV2,CASSRLTGGFETQYF
TRBV12-5,CASARDYQPQHF
TRBV13,CASSLGVAPAGELFF
TRBV4-2,CASSQEPPGTEAFF
TRBV7-9,CASSLWGQGNNGYTF
TRBV2,CASSEQGKGGQPQHF
TRBV7-2,CASSRDSTGGNQPQHF
TRBV7-2,CASSQGAGTGELFF
TRBV7-2,CASSPDYTDTQYF
TRBV30,CAWSYGSGGYNEQFF
TRBV30,CAWSGGVGNQPQHF
TRBV15,CATSRDGQKQETQYF
TRBV30,CAWSVGGYSNQPQHF
TRBV6-5,CASSYLGTGEKLFF
TRBV6-1,CASSRDSGGSGELFF